One and the same sample provided the 5 T cell receptor beta chains below, sequenced in a study of cytomegalovirus exposure and HLA in healthy donors. Both 60 Vbeta primers and 13 Jbeta primers went into the PCR. TCRdb keeps only in-frame clones here, not all; method: immunoSEQ multiplex PCR. The sample records 150,000 to 200,000 clones, approximately 70% being singletons. The sequenced sample was PBMCs. Receptors originate from a middle-aged woman in good health and CMV-seropositive.

J is TRBJ2-5 and V is TRBV19; D remains unclear. This CDR3 spans 15 amino acids. Germline V gene lookup returns CDR1 LNHDA and CDR2 SQIVND (reference sequence). Trimming removed 2 bases from V and 2 bases from J, with 12 bases in between. The CDR3 loop is CASSIMAQWQETQYF. In DNA, the CDR3 is TGTGCCAGTAGTATAATGGCACAATGGCAAGAGACCCAGTACTTC.

The CDR3 DNA reads TGCGCCAGCAAACTAGCGGGAACGGGCAATGAGCAGTTCTTC. Protein: CASKLAGTGNEQFF. This chain links TRBV10-1 with TRBJ2-1, with 10 nucleotides matching TRBD2. Germline V lookup: CDR1 WNHNN, CDR2 SYGVQD (reference sequence). This CDR3 spans 14 amino acids. The junction had 6 bases not matched to a gene; V was cut back by 7 bases and J by 6 bases.

The J gene is TRBJ2-7, the V gene TRBV4-1, with 12 bases fitting TRBD2. The J segment lost 6 bases and the V segment lost 4 bases, leaving 10 bases of the junction unmatched. In germline, CDR1 is MGHRA, CDR2 YSYEKL. This CDR3 has 16 residues. CDR3 sequence (DNA): TGCGCCAGCAGCCCACCCTCTAGCGGGGGGGCCCCCGAGCAGTACTTC. Its translation: CASSPPSSGGAPEQYF.

This sequence joins TRBV4-3 and TRBJ2-3; 8 positions agree with TRBD2. The CDR3 length is 15 residues. J lost 6 bases, V lost 2 bases, and 7 bases had no gene match. Germline V gene sequence: CDR1 LGHNA, CDR2 YSLEER. The CDR3 protein is CASSQLAGPVDTQYF. DNA for the CDR3: TGCGCCAGCAGCCAATTAGCGGGGCCGGTGGATACGCAGTATTTT.

The chain combines TRBV27 with TRBJ2-7; 14 bases match TRBD2. CDR1 is MNHEY and CDR2 is SMNVEV in the germline V gene (reference sequence). The CDR3 totals 18 residues. The ends lost 8 bases at V and 2 bases at J; junction bases unmatched: 14. The CDR3 is CASASLTSGRVRPYEQYF. Here the CDR3 DNA reads TGTGCCAGCGCGTCGTTGACTAGCGGGAGGGTAAGGCCCTACGAGCAGTACTTC.